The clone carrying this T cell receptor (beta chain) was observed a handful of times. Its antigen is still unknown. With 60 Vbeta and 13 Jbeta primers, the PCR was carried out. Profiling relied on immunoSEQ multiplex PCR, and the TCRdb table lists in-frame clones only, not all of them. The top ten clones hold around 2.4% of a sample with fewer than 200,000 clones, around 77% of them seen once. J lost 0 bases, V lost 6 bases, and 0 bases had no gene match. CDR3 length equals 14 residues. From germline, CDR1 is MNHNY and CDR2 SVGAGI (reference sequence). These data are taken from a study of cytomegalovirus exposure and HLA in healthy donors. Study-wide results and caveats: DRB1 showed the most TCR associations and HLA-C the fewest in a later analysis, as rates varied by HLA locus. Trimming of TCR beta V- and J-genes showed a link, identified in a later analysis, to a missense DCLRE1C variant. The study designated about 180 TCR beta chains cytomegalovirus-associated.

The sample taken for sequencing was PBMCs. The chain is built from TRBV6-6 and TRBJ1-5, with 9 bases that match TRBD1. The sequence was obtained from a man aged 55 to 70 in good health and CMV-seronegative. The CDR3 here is CASRQGASNQPQHF. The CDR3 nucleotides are TGTGCCAGCAGACAGGGGGCTAGCAATCAGCCCCAGCATTTT.